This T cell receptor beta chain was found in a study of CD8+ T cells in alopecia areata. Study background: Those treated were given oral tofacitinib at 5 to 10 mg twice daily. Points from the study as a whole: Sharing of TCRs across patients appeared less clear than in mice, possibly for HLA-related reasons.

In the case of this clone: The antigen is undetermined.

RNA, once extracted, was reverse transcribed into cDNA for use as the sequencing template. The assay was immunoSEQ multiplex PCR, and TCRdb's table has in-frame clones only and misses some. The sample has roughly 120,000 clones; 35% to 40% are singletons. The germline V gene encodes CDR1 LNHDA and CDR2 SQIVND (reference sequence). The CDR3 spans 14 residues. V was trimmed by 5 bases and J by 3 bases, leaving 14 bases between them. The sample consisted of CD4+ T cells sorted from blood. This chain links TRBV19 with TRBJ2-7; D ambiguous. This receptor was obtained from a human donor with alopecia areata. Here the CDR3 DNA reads TGTGCCAGTAGTCCACGTGAAAGGGTCTACGAGCAGTACTTC. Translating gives CASSPRERVYEQYF.